The 15 T cell receptor beta chains listed next were all sequenced from one sample in a study of PD-L1 blockade in urothelial cancer. The data were produced by immunoSEQ multiplex PCR, yet TCRdb's version contains in-frame clones alone and is incomplete. Of about 20,000 clones listed, 85% to 90% are singletons. The specimen was PBMCs, collected around atezolizumab (anti-PD-L1) treatment. Receptors originate from a man in his fifties with urothelial cancer.

V gene TRBV20-1 combines with J gene TRBJ2-1; D perhaps matches TRBD2 (5 bases). V lost 5 bases, J lost 6 bases, and 8 bases lay in between. Germline V gene sequence: CDR1 DFQATT, CDR2 SNEGSKA (reference sequence). This CDR3 comprises 11 residues. The CDR3 is CSAQRANEQFF. CDR3 in DNA: TGCAGTGCTCAGAGGGCCAATGAGCAGTTCTTC.

The chain carries TRBV5-6 and TRBJ1-1, with D perhaps matching TRBD1 (6 bases). CDR3 size: 14 residues. Trimming removed 2 bases at V and 3 bases at J, with 11 bases between. CDR1 is SGHDT and CDR2 is YYEEEE in the germline V gene. CDR3 nucleotides: TGTGCCAGCAGCTTCTGGGGGCGCGACACTGAAGCTTTCTTT. It specifies CASSFWGRDTEAFF.

V gene TRBV18 combines with J gene TRBJ2-3; D is ambiguous. The V and J ends lost 1 base and 4 bases respectively, with 6 bases between them. This CDR3 has 13 amino acids. Germline assignment: CDR1 KGHSH and CDR2 LQKENI. The CDR3 DNA is TGTGCCAGCTCACCACTTTATTCAGATACGCAGTATTTT. Translating it yields CASSPLYSDTQYF.

The chain joins TRBV5-4 to TRBJ1-6, with TRBD1 matching over 7 bases. Germline CDR1 is SGHNT and CDR2 is YYREEE (reference sequence). After removal of 0 bases from V and 9 bases from J, the junction contained 6 bases not matched to a gene. The CDR3 has 15 residues. DNA of the CDR3: TGTGCCAGCAGCTTGGCCCAGGGGGTCGTTTCACCCCTCCACTTT. Protein product: CASSLAQGVVSPLHF. The complete variable domain, with remaining parts taken from reference TRBV5-4 and TRBJ1-6, reads ETGVTQSPTHLIKTRGQQVTLRCSSQSGHNTVSWYQQALGQGPQFIFQYYREEENGRGNFPPRFSGLQFPNYSSELNVNALELDDSALYLCASSLAQGVVSPLHFGNGTRLTVT.

The chain carries TRBV6-5 and TRBJ1-5, with D perhaps matching TRBD1 (5 bases). Germline values: CDR1 MNHEY, CDR2 SVGAGI. This CDR3 region has 14 residues. The V end was cut by 0 bases, the J end by 6 bases, with 9 bases between. Here the CDR3 DNA reads TGTGCCAGCAGTTACTCGGGGGGATCTCAGCCCCAGCATTTT. Its translation is CASSYSGGSQPQHF.

The chain is built from TRBV6-1 and TRBJ1-5; perhaps TRBD1 as D (6 bases). CDR3 length equals 13 residues. V lost 6 bases, J lost 6 bases, and 12 bases lay in between. Germline V gene sequence: CDR1 MNHNS, CDR2 SASEGT. CDR3 coding DNA: TGTGCCAGCAGGACAGGTGTCGGTCAGCCCCAGCATTTT. This translates into CASRTGVGQPQHF.

This chain joins TRBV19 and TRBJ1-1; 7 nucleotides align to TRBD1. The V gene end was trimmed by 6 bases and the J gene end by 1 base; junction bases not matched to a gene: 8. There are 15 residues in the CDR3. CDR1 and CDR2 (germline): LNHDA, SQIVND (reference sequence). CDR3 nucleotide sequence: TGTGCCAGTAGGTCCGGGACAGCACCGAACACTGAAGCTTTCTTT. Residues: CASRSGTAPNTEAFF.

This clone was seen only once. The J gene is TRBJ2-5, the V gene TRBV19; 10 nucleotides match TRBD2. CDR1 is LNHDA and CDR2 is SQIVND in the germline V gene (reference sequence). The CDR3 has 14 amino acids. With V trimmed by 7 bases and J by 4 bases, 6 bases remained unmatched. In DNA form, the CDR3 reads TGTGCCAGTACTCTAGCGGGAGCGGGAGAGACCCAGTACTTC. This gives the protein CASTLAGAGETQYF.

V and J are TRBV10-1 and TRBJ2-3; 11 bases are a match to TRBD2. CDR3 size: 19 residues. V shed 2 bases and J 1 base; nucleotides not matched to a gene: 11. CDR1 and CDR2 (germline): WNHNN, SYGVQD (reference sequence). The CDR3 spells CASSEVRVILAGGTDTQYF. CDR3 DNA sequence: TGCGCCAGCAGTGAGGTCCGGGTCATACTAGCGGGGGGCACAGATACGCAGTATTTT.

The V gene is TRBV7-9, the J gene TRBJ2-2; no clear D gene. Germline V gives CDR1 SEHNR, CDR2 FQNEAQ (reference sequence). The CDR3 is 11 amino acids. Trimming left V 4 bases short and J 10 bases short, with 7 bases between. The chain's CDR3 is CASSSESELFF. In nucleotides, the CDR3 is TGTGCCAGCAGCTCGGAGTCGGAGCTGTTTTTT.

The chain combines TRBV9 with TRBJ1-1; no definite D call. The CDR3 contains 14 residues. Germline lookup yields CDR1 SGDLS and CDR2 YYNGEE. Trimming removed 9 bases from V and 0 bases from J, with 15 bases in between. The CDR3 region has the DNA TGTGCCACCCTAGCGCAGGAACTGAACACTGAAGCTTTCTTT. This codes for CATLAQELNTEAFF.

This clone has a single count. The chain has TRBV30 and TRBJ1-2; D might be TRBD1 (5 bases). The CDR3 loop spans 13 amino acids. V dropped 0 bases and J dropped 2 bases, with 7 bases sitting between them. Germline-derived CDR1 and CDR2 are GTSNPN and SVGIG (reference sequence). The CDR3 coding sequence is TGTGCCTGGAGTGTACGGGGGAACTATGGCTACACCTTC. Its translation: CAWSVRGNYGYTF.

The chain is built from TRBV5-5 and TRBJ1-3; D might be TRBD1 (5 bases). Between the trimmed V and J ends, which lost 4 bases and 0 bases, there was a span of 17 bases. This CDR3 spans 17 amino acids. CDR1 is SGHKS, CDR2 YYEKEE, per germline (reference sequence). The CDR3 sequence: CASSLQRTGGSGNTIYF. The CDR3 DNA reads TGTGCCAGCAGCCTACAAAGAACGGGGGGCTCTGGAAACACCATATATTTT.

V and J are TRBV6-6 and TRBJ2-5; TRBD1 matches at 10 bases. With V trimmed by 8 bases and J by 12 bases, 9 bases remained unmatched. Germline loops: CDR1 MNHNY, CDR2 SVGAGI (reference sequence). The CDR3 is made up of 12 amino acids. As DNA, the CDR3 is TGTGCCAGCCGGACAGGGGGTCACCTAGAGTACTTC. Translated: CASRTGGHLEYF.

The chain links TRBV18 to TRBJ2-5; 11 nucleotides agree with TRBD2. Trimming cost V 1 base and J 4 bases; bases outside gene matches: 5. The CDR3 has 16 amino acids. In germline, CDR1 is KGHSH, CDR2 LQKENI. As DNA, the CDR3 is TGTGCCAGCTCACCACTTAATAGCGGGAGGGGAGAGACCCAGTACTTC. The encoded protein is CASSPLNSGRGETQYF.